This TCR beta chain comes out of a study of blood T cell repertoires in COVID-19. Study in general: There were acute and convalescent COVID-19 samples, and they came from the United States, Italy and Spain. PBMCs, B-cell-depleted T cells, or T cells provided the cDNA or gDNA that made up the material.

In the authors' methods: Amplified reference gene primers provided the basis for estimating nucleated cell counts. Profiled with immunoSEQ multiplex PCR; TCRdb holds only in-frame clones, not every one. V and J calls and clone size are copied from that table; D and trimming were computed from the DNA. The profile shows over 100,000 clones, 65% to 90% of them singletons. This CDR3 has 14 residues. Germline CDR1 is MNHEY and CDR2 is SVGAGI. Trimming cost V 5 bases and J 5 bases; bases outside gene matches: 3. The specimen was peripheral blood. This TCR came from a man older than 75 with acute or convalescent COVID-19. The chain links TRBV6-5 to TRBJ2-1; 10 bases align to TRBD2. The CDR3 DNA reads TGTGCCAGCAGTCGGGGACTAGCGAACAATGAGCAGTTCTTC. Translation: CASSRGLANNEQFF.